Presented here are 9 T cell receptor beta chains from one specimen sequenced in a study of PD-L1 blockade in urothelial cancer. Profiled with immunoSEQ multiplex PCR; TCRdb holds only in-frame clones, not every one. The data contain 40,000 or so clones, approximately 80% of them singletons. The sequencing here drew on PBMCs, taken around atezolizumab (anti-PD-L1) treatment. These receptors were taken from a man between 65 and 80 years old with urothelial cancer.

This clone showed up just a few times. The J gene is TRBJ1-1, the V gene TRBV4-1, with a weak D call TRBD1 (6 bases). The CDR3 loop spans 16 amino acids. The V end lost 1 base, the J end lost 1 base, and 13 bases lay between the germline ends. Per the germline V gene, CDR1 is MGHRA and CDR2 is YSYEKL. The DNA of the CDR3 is TGCGCCAGCAGCCAAGGGACCGGGACACCGAACACTGAAGCTTTCTTT. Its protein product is CASSQGTGTPNTEAFF.

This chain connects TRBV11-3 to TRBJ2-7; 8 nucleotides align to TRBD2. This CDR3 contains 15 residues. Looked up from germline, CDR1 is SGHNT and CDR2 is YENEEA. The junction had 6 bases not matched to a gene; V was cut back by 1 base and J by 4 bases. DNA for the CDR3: TGTGCCAGCAGCTTAGTATCTAGCGGGCTTTACGAGCAGTACTTC. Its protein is CASSLVSSGLYEQYF.

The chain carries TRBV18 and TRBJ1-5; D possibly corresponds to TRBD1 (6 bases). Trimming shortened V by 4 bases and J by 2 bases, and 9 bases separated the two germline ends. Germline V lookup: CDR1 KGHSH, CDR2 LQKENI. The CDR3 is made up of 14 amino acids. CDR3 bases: TGTGCCAGCTCACGGGGGCAAGGCAATCAGCCCCAGCATTTT. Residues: CASSRGQGNQPQHF.

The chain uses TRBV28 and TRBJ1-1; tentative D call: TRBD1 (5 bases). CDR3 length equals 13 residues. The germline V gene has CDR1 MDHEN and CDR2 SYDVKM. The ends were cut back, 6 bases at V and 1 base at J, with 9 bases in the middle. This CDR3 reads CASRPGQNTEAFF. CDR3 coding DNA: TGTGCCAGCAGACCCGGACAGAACACTGAAGCTTTCTTT.

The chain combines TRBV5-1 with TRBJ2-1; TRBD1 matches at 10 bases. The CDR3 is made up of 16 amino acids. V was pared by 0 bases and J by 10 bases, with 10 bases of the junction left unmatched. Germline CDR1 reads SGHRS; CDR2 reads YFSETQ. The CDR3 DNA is TGCGCCAGCAGCTTGGACGGGACAGGGGTCGGCAGAGAGCAGTTCTTC. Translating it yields CASSLDGTGVGREQFF.

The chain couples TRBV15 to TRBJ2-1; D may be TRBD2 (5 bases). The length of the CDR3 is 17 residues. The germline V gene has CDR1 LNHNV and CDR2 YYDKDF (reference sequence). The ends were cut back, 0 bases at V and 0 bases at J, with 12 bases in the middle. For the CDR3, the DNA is TGTGCCACCAGCAGAGATTCCGGGATTAGCTCCTACAATGAGCAGTTCTTC. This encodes CATSRDSGISSYNEQFF.

The CDR3 protein is CASSDSPTDTQYF. In DNA, the CDR3 is TGTGCCAGCAGTGACTCTCCGACAGATACGCAGTATTTT. The rearrangement joins TRBV6-4 to TRBJ2-3; D remains unclear. V gave up 0 bases and J gave up 3 bases, with 4 bases separating them. CDR3 size: 13 residues. CDR1 and CDR2 from the germline V gene are MRHNA and SNTAGT.

CDR3 region: CASSGGLAGTPNTGELFF. DNA of the CDR3: TGTGCCAGTAGTGGAGGACTAGCGGGTACTCCGAACACCGGGGAGCTGTTTTTT. This chain joins TRBV19 and TRBJ2-2; 11 bases fit TRBD2. This CDR3 comprises 18 residues. Germline CDR1 is LNHDA and CDR2 is SQIVND (reference sequence). V dropped 5 bases and J dropped 0; count of bases not matched to a gene: 8.

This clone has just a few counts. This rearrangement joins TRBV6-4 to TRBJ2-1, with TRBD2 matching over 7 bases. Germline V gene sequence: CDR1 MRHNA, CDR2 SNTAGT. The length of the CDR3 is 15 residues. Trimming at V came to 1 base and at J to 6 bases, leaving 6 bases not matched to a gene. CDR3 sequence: CASSDYKTSTNEQFF. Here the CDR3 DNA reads TGTGCCAGCAGTGACTATAAGACTAGCACCAATGAGCAGTTCTTC.